This T cell receptor beta chain was identified in a study of blood T cell repertoires in COVID-19. The overall study: Researchers got acute and convalescent COVID-19 samples from the United States, Italy and Spain. T cells, B-cell-depleted T cells, or PBMCs supplied cDNA or gDNA.

Original processing notes: Estimation of nucleated cell counts was performed using reference gene primer amplification. Sequencing was performed with immunoSEQ multiplex PCR; in TCRdb, only in-frame clones are kept and a portion is missing. The D gene and trimming were derived from the DNA, and the V and J assignments and clone size from that table. The sample has 140,000 to 150,000 clones, around 84% seen once. There are a few counts of this clone. The clonotype was recovered from a man aged 55-75 years with active or convalescent COVID-19. The sequencing sample was made of peripheral blood.

The chain's CDR3 is CASSRGTSGRGGTQYF. The CDR3 DNA follows: TGCGCCAGCAGCCGAGGGACTAGCGGGAGAGGGGGTACGCAGTATTTT. This chain uses TRBV4-1 with TRBJ2-3; 14 bases match TRBD2. The germline V gene encodes CDR1 MGHRA and CDR2 YSYEKL. CDR3 length: 16 residues. After removal of 4 bases from V and 8 bases from J, the junction contained 8 bases not matched to a gene.